The T cell receptor (beta chain) under discussion was sequenced for a study of chemoradiotherapy in HPV16-positive cancers. The study's findings and limits: The functional HPV-specific definition rests on just a couple of HPV16-positive patients. In HPV16-positive patients, HPV-responsive T-cell expansion tracked better recurrence-free survival. Candidate HPV-specific clones and E7-related TCR motifs grew in tumor during treatment.

The V and J ends lost 6 bases and 5 bases, in that order; junction bases with no gene match: 9. This CDR3 spans 15 amino acids. The V gene's germline CDR1 is LNHDA and CDR2 SQIVND (reference sequence). Produced via immunoSEQ multiplex PCR; TCRdb's table is partial and in-frame only. This table has roughly 15,000 clones, approximately 89% appearing once. Worth noting for this clone: Its antigen is undetermined.

The sample consisted of tumor tissue, taken from a patient who underwent chemoradiotherapy. The sequence was collected from a human donor with HPV-associated anogenital cancer. This chain connects TRBV19 to TRBJ2-5; 10 positions agree with TRBD2. Here the CDR3 reads CASSPSGRAFETQYF. The CDR3 coding sequence is TGTGCCAGTAGCCCCAGCGGGAGGGCCTTTGAGACCCAGTACTTC.